This T cell receptor (beta chain) stems from a study of T cells in Graves' hyperthyroidism and ophthalmopathy. TCR beta CDR3 regions were amplified from RNA. When the TCR CDR3 underwent first-round RT-PCR, the HTBI primer set was used. Each CDR3 protein gets one entry after TCRdb re-called the multiplex PCR reads with MiXCR. The table has 500,000 or so distinct CDR3 sequences, about 15% seen once. Uncontrolled infection, other autoimmune disease, pregnancy or lactation excluded patients. Each diagnosis was grounded in clinical symptoms, serum thyroxine and TRAb, thyroid ultrasound, and orbital computed tomography. Study outcomes and limitations: Most thyroid clonotypes that were expanded above 0.001 also turned up in blood.

This clonotype was detected a few times. Its cognate antigen is unknown. The CDR3 runs 14 residues. V lost 2 bases to trimming and J lost 8 bases, with 13 bases between them. Germline-derived CDR1 and CDR2 are SEHNR and FQNEAQ (reference sequence). The sequence came from a woman in her 30s with Graves' ophthalmopathy. Source material: blood. The J gene is TRBJ2-1, the V gene TRBV7-9; possible D gene TRBD2, 6 bases. For the CDR3, the DNA is TGTGCCAGCAGCTTACGGACTATTTCCGATGAGCAGTTCTTC. Its protein product is CASSLRTISDEQFF.